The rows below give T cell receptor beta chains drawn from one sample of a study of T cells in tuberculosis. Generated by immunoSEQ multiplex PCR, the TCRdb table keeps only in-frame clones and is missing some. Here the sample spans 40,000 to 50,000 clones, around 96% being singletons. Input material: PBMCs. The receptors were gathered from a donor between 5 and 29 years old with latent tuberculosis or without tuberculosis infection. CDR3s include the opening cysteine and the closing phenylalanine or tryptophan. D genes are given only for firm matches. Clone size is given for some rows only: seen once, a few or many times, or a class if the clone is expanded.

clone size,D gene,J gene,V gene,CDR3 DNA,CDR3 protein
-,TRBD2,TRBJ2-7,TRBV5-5,TGTGCCAGCAGTCAAGGACTAGCGGGTTCTTACGAGCAGTACTTC,CASSQGLAGSYEQYF
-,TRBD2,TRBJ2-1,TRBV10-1,TGCGCCAGCAGTGAGAGCGGGGGGGCCCCGCGAAATGAGCAGTTCTTC,CASSESGGAPRNEQFF
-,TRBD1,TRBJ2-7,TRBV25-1,TGTGCCAGCAGTGAAGAGGACAGGGTCGATTCCGAGCAGTACTTC,CASSEEDRVDSEQYF
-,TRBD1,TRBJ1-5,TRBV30,TGTGCCTGGAGCGGGACAGGGCGCGGGCAGCCCCAGCATTTT,CAWSGTGRGQPQHF
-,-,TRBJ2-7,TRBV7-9,TGTGCCAGCAGCCGTCAGGGTACCGAGCAGTACTTC,CASSRQGTEQYF
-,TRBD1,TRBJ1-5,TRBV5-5,TGTGCCAGCAGGCCGGGACAGGGTACCTATCAGCCCCAGCATTTT,CASRPGQGTYQPQHF
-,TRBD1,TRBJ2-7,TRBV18,TGTGCCAGCTCACCAACCGGGACAGGAACTACCTACGAGCAGTACTTC,CASSPTGTGTTYEQYF
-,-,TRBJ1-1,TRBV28,TGTGCCAGCAGTCCCAGTGGTAGGGGTAACACTGAAGCTTTCTTT,CASSPSGRGNTEAFF
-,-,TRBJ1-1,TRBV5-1,TGCGCCAGCAGCTTGGAGGATCTGGGGGCTCTGGTGAACACTGAAGCTTTCTTT,CASSLEDLGALVNTEAFF
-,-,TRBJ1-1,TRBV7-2,TGTGCCAGCAGCTTAATTGTGCGACAGATGAACACTGAAGCTTTCTTT,CASSLIVRQMNTEAFF
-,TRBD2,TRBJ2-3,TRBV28,TGTGCCAGCAGGAGCGGGGGGGCAGATACGCAGTATTTT,CASRSGGADTQYF
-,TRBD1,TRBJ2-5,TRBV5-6,TGTGCCAGCAGCTACATGACAGGGAGAAGACAGGAGACCCAGTACTTC,CASSYMTGRRQETQYF
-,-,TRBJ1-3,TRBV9,TGTGCCAGCAGCCTTGAAGGACAGCGGCGCTCTGGAAACACCATATATTTT,CASSLEGQRRSGNTIYF
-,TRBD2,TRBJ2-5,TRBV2,TGTGCCAGCAGTGAAGCGGAACTAGCGGGGGCCGAAGAGACCCAGTACTTC,CASSEAELAGAEETQYF
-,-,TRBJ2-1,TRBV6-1,TGTGCCAGCAGGGACCGGACTAACTACAATGAGCAGTTCTTC,CASRDRTNYNEQFF
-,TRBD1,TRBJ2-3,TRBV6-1,TGTGCCAGCAGTGAGCCCGCCGGGACAGGATGGCCAGATACGCAGTATTTT,CASSEPAGTGWPDTQYF
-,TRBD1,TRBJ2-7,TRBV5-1,TGCGCCAGCAGCCGAGCTGTAGACAGGGGGTACGAGTTACTATTC,CASSRAVDRGYELLF
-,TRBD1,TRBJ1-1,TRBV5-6,TGTGCCAGCAGCACTATACCCGGGACAGGAAACACTGAAGCTTTCTTT,CASSTIPGTGNTEAFF
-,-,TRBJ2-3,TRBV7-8,TGTGCCAGCGAGTCGCTCCCAGATACGCAGTATTTT,CASESLPDTQYF
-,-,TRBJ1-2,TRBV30,TGTGCCTGGAGTGAAGGGGCAGGGATGGCCTATGGCTACACCTTC,CAWSEGAGMAYGYTF
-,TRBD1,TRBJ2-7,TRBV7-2,TGTGCCAGCAGCCTAGCTCAAACAGGGGCTCTCGAGCAGTACTTC,CASSLAQTGALEQYF
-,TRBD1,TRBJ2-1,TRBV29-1,TGCAGCGTAGACCCGGACAGGGACTATGAGCAGTTCTTC,CSVDPDRDYEQFF
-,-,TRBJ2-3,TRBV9,TGTGCCAGCAGCGTATGGGGCCCTGGTGTGTATCTGTATTTT,CASSVWGPGVYLYF
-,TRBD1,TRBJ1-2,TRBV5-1,TGCGCCAGCAGCTCCGGGACAGCTGATAGCTACACCTTC,CASSSGTADSYTF
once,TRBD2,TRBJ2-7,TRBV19,TGTGCCAGTAGTCCGGGACTAGTGGGCTACGAGCAGTACTTC,CASSPGLVGYEQYF
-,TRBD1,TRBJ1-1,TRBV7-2,TGTGCCAGCAGCTTTCCGGGGACAGGGGGTACTGAAGCTTTCTTT,CASSFPGTGGTEAFF